Given below is one T cell receptor beta chain in context. The authors' processing: Estimation of nucleated cell counts relied on the amplification of reference gene primers. Measured with immunoSEQ multiplex PCR; TCRdb has only the in-frame clones, and not every one. That table gives V, J and clone size, and the DNA gave D and trimming. The table has more than 85,000 clones, around 90% seen once. The sample is drawn from a study of blood T cell repertoires in COVID-19. About the research overall: The United States, Italy and Spain supplied acute and convalescent COVID-19 samples.

Germline CDR1 SGDLS, CDR2 YYNGEE. CDR3 length: 13 residues. The germline V and J ends were trimmed by 2 bases and 8 bases, with 8 bases remaining between them. This receptor was identified in a woman in her fifties or sixties with COVID-19, enrolled during active disease. The chain couples TRBV9 to TRBJ1-6, with D hard to call. Sequencing used peripheral blood. CDR3 in DNA: TGTGCCAGCAGCGTCTCAGCGGATTCACCCCTCCACTTT. Protein sequence: CASSVSADSPLHF.